This T cell receptor (beta chain) was sequenced for a study of blood T cell repertoires in COVID-19. Study-level background: PBMCs, B-cell-depleted T cells, or T cells were the source of the cDNA or gDNA that made up the material.

Produced via immunoSEQ multiplex PCR; TCRdb's table is partial and in-frame only. The table includes fewer than 200,000 clones, around four fifths detected once. The J segment lost 6 bases and the V segment lost 1 base, leaving 0 bases of the junction unmatched. Germline values: CDR1 LGHDT, CDR2 YNNKEL (reference sequence). This CDR3 has 14 amino acids. V gene TRBV3-1 (or the pseudogene TRBV3-2) combines with J gene TRBJ2-1; 10 positions agree with TRBD1. The receptor was isolated from a woman of 80 years or more with acute or convalescent COVID-19. The sample comprised peripheral blood. CDR3 nucleotides: TGTGCCAGCAGCCAAGGGGACAGGGGCAATGAGCAGTTCTTC. Protein product: CASSQGDRGNEQFF.